Below, one TCR beta chain is given with its context. Its antigen is unknown. Within one base of it there is no much larger clone, and no base qualities were kept. Trimmed from V: 4 bases; trimmed from J: 4 bases; junction bases lacking a gene match: 10. Reading from cysteine to phenylalanine, the CDR3 counts 16 amino acids. Here the CDR3 DNA is all that survives: 48 bases in frame from base 1. The germline V gene specifies SGHRS as CDR1 and YFSETQ as CDR2. This specimen comes from a study of blood T cell repertoires in COVID-19 (dated by TCRdb to the early 2020s). Regarding the complete study: Samples from collaborators originated in the United States, Italy and Spain and spanned both the acute and convalescent phases of COVID-19. The prospective study material was composed of cDNA or gDNA derived from T cells, B-cell-depleted T cells, or PBMCs. Subjects who had been exposed to COVID-19, were actively infected with it, or had recovered from it provided the deeply sampled blood TCRbeta repertoires that made up the dataset. A freely available public database, intended as a resource for researchers studying the immune response to SARS-CoV-2, is where the repertoires were released. Samples came from the ongoing ImmuneRACE study (first 160 participants) plus 1,254 subjects from 6 global collaborators. Sample metadata almost always included a de-identified subject ID, COVID-19 status, age in years and sex. HLA class I and class II types, where available, came from metadata supplied by the sample provider rather than from assay-based typing. On the study overall, not on this receptor specifically: How much clinical and demographic metadata was included differed by source and by participant, and the metadata was provided uncurated.

Participants in the prospective study were aged 18 to 89 years, lived in some 24 United States geographic areas, and enrolled through a virtual design. To assign participants to cohorts, the prospective study relied on clinical history that participants themselves reported in a screening survey and a study questionnaire. For ImmuneRACE Cohort 3, a participant was defined as recovered based on two consecutive negative NP/OP PCR tests, clearance by a healthcare professional, or resolution of symptoms. In the prospective study, whole blood, serum and a nasopharyngeal or oropharyngeal swab were collected from each participant by mobile phlebotomists. Prospective study participants could optionally give additional blood draws and questionnaires over a roughly two-month period. Before DNA extraction, prospective study blood samples were shipped either frozen or at room temperature. TCRbeta CDR3 regions were amplified from genomic DNA by means of the immunoSEQ Assay, a bias-controlled multiplex PCR. In the original analysis: Within the assay, amplification of reference gene primers was used to estimate how many nucleated cells each sample contained. To quantify the absolute abundance of each unique TCRbeta CDR3 rearrangement, sequence reads were collapsed and filtered. Productive Simpson clonality was computed per sample as the square root of Simpson's diversity index over productive rearrangements. This is the immuneACCESS table as TCRdb keeps it, with only in-frame sequences that have V and J called. A part of the clones is gone; compared with another copy, unresolved V genes explain less than half, and the rest is unexplained. The V and J calls and clone size come from that table; D and trimming were worked out from the DNA. The table for this sample lists roughly 400,000 clones; around nine tenths of them were counted only once. The ten largest make up approximately 10% of the sample.

The rearrangement combines TRBV5-1 with TRBJ2-1, and 8 junctional nucleotides match TRBD1. Sequences were obtained from PBMCs or T cells enriched from blood (not recorded which). The TCR was taken from a woman between 45 and 60 years old who had recovered from COVID-19. The DNA reads TGCGCCAGCAGCAGGGGCGGGGACAGGCGTTACAATGAGCAGTTCTTC. It encodes CASSRGGDRRYNEQFF.